This TCR beta chain emerged from a study of T cells in Graves' hyperthyroidism and ophthalmopathy. Overall study: The blood sample was taken at first diagnosis, before treatment began.

TCR beta CDR3 sequences were amplified from RNA transcripts. First-round RT-PCR targeting the TCR CDR3 was performed with the HTBI primer set. TCRdb redid the calling of the multiplex PCR reads with MiXCR, one entry per CDR3 protein. This table holds 700,000 to 950,000 distinct CDR3 sequences, over 35% found once. This CDR3 is 13 amino acids long. Trimming removed 2 bases from V and 9 bases from J; junction bases left unmatched: 4. Subjects aged 18 to 65 presented with newly diagnosed hyperthyroidism of less than 2 months' duration. The table lists this clonotype with many counts. Its antigen is undetermined. Study observations and caveats: Ophthalmopathy was distinguished from stable hyperthyroidism by 13 V-J signatures.

The chain couples TRBV12-3 or TRBV12-4 to TRBJ2-7, with 10 bases aligning to TRBD1. The source of this sequence is a woman aged 40 to 50 with Graves' hyperthyroidism. The specimen sequenced was blood. The CDR3 DNA sequence: TGTGCCAGCAGTTTACCCGGGACAGGGGTGCAGTACTTC. Protein sequence: CASSLPGTGVQYF.